These 31 T cell receptor beta chains originate from one sample sequenced in a study of blood T cell repertoires in COVID-19 (dated by TCRdb to about 2020). The receptor library was made with the immunoSEQ multiplex PCR assay. What TCRdb holds here is the immuneACCESS table cut down to in-frame rearrangements. Part of the clones is not present; checked against another copy, under half of the missing clones reflect an unresolved V gene, and the others are unexplained. The sample data list approximately 40,000 clones, and 80% to 90% of these were observed just once. Approximately 8.1% of the sample is taken by the ten largest. The sample comprised peripheral blood. These TCRs come from a woman in her 70s with acute or convalescent COVID-19.

The chain couples TRBV19 to TRBJ1-2; D gene unclear. The CDR3 has 13 amino acids. Per the germline V gene, CDR1 is LNHDA and CDR2 is SQIVND (reference sequence). Trimming took off 5 bases at V and 7 bases at J, with 14 bases between the two ends. The CDR3 sequence is CASSPTVRGGYTF. In DNA, the CDR3 is TGTGCCAGTAGTCCTACGGTGCGGGGTGGCTACACCTTC.

The chain links TRBV20-1 to TRBJ1-5; no clear D. Trimming left V 3 bases short and J 7 bases short, with 13 bases between. The CDR3 sequence is 13 residues long. Germline V gene lookup returns CDR1 DFQATT and CDR2 SNEGSKA (reference sequence). CDR3 bases: TGCAGTGCTAGTCTCGGGGTTGGACAGCCCCAGCATTTT. It encodes CSASLGVGQPQHF.

This clone was counted a single time. The rearrangement links TRBV28 to TRBJ2-2; D perhaps matches TRBD2 (5 bases). CDR3 length equals 14 residues. Trimming cost V 2 bases and J 5 bases, with 9 bases left between them. Germline V gene data show CDR1 as MDHEN and CDR2 as SYDVKM. The CDR3 region is CASSLNGVTGELFF. CDR3 nucleotides: TGTGCCAGCAGTTTAAACGGGGTAACCGGGGAGCTGTTTTTT.

The chain uses TRBV7-7 and TRBJ2-7; 13 bases line up with TRBD2. This CDR3 spans 18 amino acids. Germline V gives CDR1 SSHAT, CDR2 FNYEAQ (reference sequence). DNA for the CDR3: TGTGCTAGCAGCCCACCTACTAGCGGGGGGGAGCCTCCTAACGAGCAGTACGTC. Its protein is CASSPPTSGGEPPNEQYV.

V gene TRBV11-2 combines with J gene TRBJ2-3, with 8 bases lining up with TRBD2. This CDR3 spans 19 amino acids. The ends lost 0 bases at V and 0 bases at J; junction bases unmatched: 11. Germline V CDR1 and CDR2: SGHAT, FQNNGV. The CDR3 nucleotides read TGTGCCAGCAGCTTAGATAGGAAGGGGACTAGGATTAGCACAGATACGCAGTATTTT. Its protein product is CASSLDRKGTRISTDTQYF.

The chain has TRBV10-3 and TRBJ1-2; no clear D. Germline lookup yields CDR1 ENHRY and CDR2 SYGVKD. The CDR3 is made up of 14 amino acids. Trimming stripped 6 bases from V and 4 bases from J, with 15 bases between. As DNA, the CDR3 is TGTGCCATCAGCCGAGAGCGGACCGCCTATGGCTACACCTTC. Encoded protein: CAISRERTAYGYTF.

J is TRBJ1-3 and V is TRBV7-9; D is unresolved. The CDR3 runs to 15 residues. The germline V and J ends were trimmed by 1 base and 4 bases, with 11 bases remaining between them. Germline assignment: CDR1 SEHNR and CDR2 FQNEAQ (reference sequence). The CDR3 region is CASSLVPSGGNTIYF. The CDR3 bases are TGTGCCAGCAGCTTAGTCCCCAGTGGCGGAAACACCATATATTTT.

V is TRBV15 and J is TRBJ2-3; tentative D call: TRBD2 (5 bases). CDR1 is LNHNV and CDR2 is YYDKDF in the germline V gene (reference sequence). V lost 3 bases and J lost 0, with 13 bases in between. The CDR3 contains 16 residues. The CDR3 DNA reads TGTGCCACCAGCAGGGGGAGCGGTCCTAGCACAGATACGCAGTATTTT. This codes for CATSRGSGPSTDTQYF.

This chain links TRBV6-6 with TRBJ2-3; a possible D gene is TRBD2 (6 bases). In germline, CDR1 is MNHNY, CDR2 SVGAGI (reference sequence). V was shortened by 2 bases and J by 2 bases, with 11 bases between the two germline ends. The CDR3 extends over 15 amino acids. CDR3 sequence reads: CASSYRGGDTDTQYF. In nucleotides, the CDR3 is TGTGCCAGCAGTTACAGGGGAGGAGACACAGATACGCAGTATTTT.

This chain uses TRBV15 with TRBJ2-3; TRBD1 might be the D (7 bases). V lost 3 bases and J 7 bases, leaving 20 bases between the germline ends. The CDR3 loop spans 16 amino acids. In germline, CDR1 is LNHNV, CDR2 YYDKDF (reference sequence). The chain's CDR3 is CATSREGANRYNTQYF. For the CDR3, the DNA is TGTGCCACCAGCAGGGAGGGGGCCAACCGTTACAATACGCAGTATTTT.

The rearrangement links TRBV7-9 to TRBJ2-2; D gene unclear. V lost 1 base to trimming and J lost 1 base, with 4 bases between them. The germline V gene has CDR1 SEHNR and CDR2 FQNEAQ (reference sequence). The CDR3 runs to 14 residues. As DNA, the CDR3 is TGTGCCAGCAGCTTAGGTCAGAACACCGGGGAGCTGTTTTTT. Translating it yields CASSLGQNTGELFF.

The chain joins TRBV14 to TRBJ1-6; D is uncertain. The length of the CDR3 is 15 residues. Between the trimmed V and J ends, which lost 0 bases and 9 bases, there was a span of 12 bases. The germline gives CDR1 SGHDN, CDR2 FVKESK. CDR3 sequence reads: CASSQEPGIPSPLHF. Here the CDR3 DNA reads TGTGCCAGCAGCCAAGAACCCGGGATCCCTTCACCCCTCCACTTT.

The V call is TRBV28, the J call TRBJ1-1; D gene unclear. Germline V CDR1 and CDR2: MDHEN, SYDVKM. This CDR3 has 15 amino acids. The V end was cut by 6 bases, the J end by 1 base, with 15 bases between. In nucleotides, the CDR3 is TGTGCCAGCAGATCTGGTGCGGAGGGGAACACTGAAGCTTTCTTT. It is translated as CASRSGAEGNTEAFF.

The chain has TRBV7-2 and TRBJ2-7; TRBD2 agrees at 8 bases. The CDR3 has 14 amino acids. V was clipped by 5 bases and J by 7 bases; unmatched bases: 10. Looked up from germline, CDR1 is SGHTA and CDR2 is FQGNSA. The CDR3 protein is CASSPLAGGAEQYV. CDR3 sequence (DNA): TGTGCCAGCAGCCCTCTGGCGGGAGGCGCGGAGCAGTACGTC.

The V call is TRBV28, the J call TRBJ2-1; 12 bases match TRBD2. CDR3 length equals 14 residues. CDR1 is MDHEN and CDR2 is SYDVKM in the germline V gene. The ends lost 6 bases at V and 8 bases at J; junction bases unmatched: 5. CDR3 protein: CASRSSGGAYEQFF. The CDR3, as DNA: TGTGCCAGCAGATCTAGCGGGGGGGCGTATGAGCAGTTCTTC. The whole variable domain, remainder taken from reference TRBV28 and TRBJ2-1, is DVKVTQSSRYLVKRTGEKVFLECVQDMDHENMFWYRQDPGLGLRLIYFSYDVKMKEKGDIPEGYSVSREKKERFSLILESASTNQTSMYLCASRSSGGAYEQFFGPGTRLTVL.

The gene calls are TRBV7-3 and TRBJ1-1; the D gene is possibly TRBD1 (5 bases). V gave up 5 bases and J gave up 2 bases, with 15 bases separating them. Germline V gene lookup returns CDR1 SGHTA and CDR2 FQGTGA. CDR3 length: 15 amino acids. The CDR3 loop is CASSLSRTPNTEAFF. CDR3 nucleotide sequence: TGTGCCAGCAGCCTCAGTCGGACACCAAACACTGAAGCTTTCTTT.

The J gene is TRBJ2-7, the V gene TRBV18, with D perhaps TRBD2 (5 bases). V lost 2 bases and J lost 2, with 10 bases in between. The CDR3 runs to 14 residues. Germline CDR1 KGHSH, CDR2 LQKENI. The CDR3 DNA is TGTGCCAGCTCACCAGAGCGGAGAGCCTACGAGCAGTACGTC. The encoded protein is CASSPERRAYEQYV.

The chain joins TRBV10-2 to TRBJ1-5, with D possibly TRBD1 on 5 matching bases. CDR3 length: 17 residues. Germline V gives CDR1 WSHSY, CDR2 SAAADI. V was shortened by 10 bases and J by 5 bases, with 27 bases between the two germline ends. As DNA, the CDR3 is TGCGCCACCCTAACAGGCGGGGGTAGGCTAGCAGATCAGCCCCAGCATTTT. This sequence encodes CATLTGGGRLADQPQHF.

The genes are TRBV7-9 and TRBJ1-1, with no clear D. Germline CDR1 SEHNR, CDR2 FQNEAQ (reference sequence). The CDR3 is made up of 15 amino acids. Trimming stripped 1 base from V and 8 bases from J, with 17 bases between. The CDR3 DNA follows: TGTGCCAGCAGCTTAGAATCGACATATGGGCTAGAAGCTTTCTTT. As protein: CASSLESTYGLEAFF.

The chain joins TRBV5-1 to TRBJ1-1; TRBD1 agrees at 10 bases. V shed 4 bases, J shed 4 bases, and the junction held 10 bases outside the gene matches. The CDR3 has 16 residues. In germline, CDR1 is SGHRS, CDR2 YFSETQ. In DNA form, the CDR3 reads TGCGCCAGCAGCCCCAGGGGGGGACAGGGGAGCACTGAAGCTTTCTTT. It specifies CASSPRGGQGSTEAFF.

This chain links TRBV28 with TRBJ1-5; 7 nucleotides align to TRBD1. The length of the CDR3 is 15 residues. Germline CDR1 MDHEN, CDR2 SYDVKM. V was clipped by 3 bases and J by 5 bases; unmatched bases: 7. CDR3 region: CASSFLYDRDQPQHF. Written as DNA, the CDR3 is TGTGCCAGCAGTTTCCTCTACGACAGGGATCAGCCCCAGCATTTT.

The rearrangement uses TRBV12-5 and TRBJ2-3; D might be TRBD1 (5 bases). V dropped 6 bases and J dropped 2 bases, with 9 bases sitting between them. CDR3 size: 13 residues. Germline lookup yields CDR1 LGHNT and CDR2 FRNRAP. CDR3 nucleotide sequence: TGTGCTAGTGGAATTGGGGCCACAGATACGCAGTATTTT. Amino acids: CASGIGATDTQYF.

This clone was observed a few times. The V call is TRBV24-1, the J call TRBJ2-5; D possibly corresponds to TRBD1 (6 bases). The germline V gene has CDR1 KGHDR and CDR2 SFDVKD. CDR3 length equals 15 residues. With 3 bases removed from V and 4 bases from J, the gap between germline ends came to 14 bases. Here the CDR3 reads CATSDHRQVGETQYF. DNA for the CDR3: TGTGCCACCAGTGATCACAGACAGGTTGGAGAGACCCAGTACTTC.

As to this clone: The junction differs from germline at one of its ends, possibly a read error. The genes are TRBV11-3 and TRBJ2-1, with 12 bases identical to TRBD1. CDR1 SGHNT and CDR2 YENEEA come from the germline V gene. The length of the CDR3 is 16 residues. CDR3 loop: CASSIEPGQGAGEQFF. The CDR3 DNA reads TGTGCCAGCAGCATAGAACCGGGACAGGGGGCCGGTGAGCAGTTCTTC.

V and J are TRBV9 and TRBJ2-5, with a tentative D call TRBD1 (5 bases). Germline V gives CDR1 SGDLS, CDR2 YYNGEE. The CDR3 has 15 residues. Trimming left V 0 bases short and J 5 bases short, with 14 bases between. The CDR3 coding sequence is TGTGCCAGCAGCGTAGCTTTGCAGGGCTGGGAGACCCAGTACTTC. Translation gives CASSVALQGWETQYF.

The chain joins TRBV28 to TRBJ2-2; 9 nucleotides line up with TRBD1. Germline-derived CDR1 and CDR2 are MDHEN and SYDVKM. V trimming: 6 bases; J trimming: 6 bases; junction bases outside the gene matches: 8. There are 15 residues in the CDR3. This CDR3 reads CASSNRDRVAGELFF. The CDR3 DNA reads TGTGCCAGCAGCAACCGGGACAGGGTGGCCGGGGAGCTGTTTTTT.

The chain links TRBV10-2 to TRBJ1-2; D perhaps matches TRBD1 (6 bases). V lost 2 bases, J lost 2 bases, and 6 bases lay in between. Germline loops: CDR1 WSHSY, CDR2 SAAADI. The CDR3 has 13 residues. CDR3 DNA: TGCGCCAGCAGTGAGGGGGGCAACTATGGCTACACCTTC. Translating gives CASSEGGNYGYTF.

The rearrangement uses TRBV5-1 and TRBJ2-1; 8 bases fit TRBD1. The CDR3 is 14 amino acids. The V and J ends lost 4 bases and 6 bases, in that order; junction bases with no gene match: 6. The V gene's germline CDR1 is SGHRS and CDR2 YFSETQ. The DNA of the CDR3 is TGCGCCAGCAGCCCGACAGGGGACGGCAATGAGCAGTTCTTC. Translating gives CASSPTGDGNEQFF.

CDR3 protein: CASNRGTSGTDTQYF. DNA of the CDR3: TGTGCCAGCAATCGAGGGACTAGCGGCACAGATACGCAGTATTTT. The chain has TRBV11-2 and TRBJ2-3; 10 bases align to TRBD2. The ends lost 7 bases at V and 1 base at J; junction bases unmatched: 5. The CDR3 loop spans 15 amino acids. Germline CDR1 and CDR2: SGHAT and FQNNGV.

This clone was detected only a few times. The chain carries TRBV4-3 and TRBJ1-2; 7 bases align to TRBD1. J lost 8 bases, V lost 4 bases, and 13 bases had no gene match. The CDR3 spans 15 residues. CDR1 and CDR2 (germline): LGHNA, YSLEER. The CDR3 loop is CASSPTGGGQRGYTF. CDR3 nucleotide sequence: TGCGCCAGCAGCCCTACTGGAGGGGGCCAGAGGGGCTACACCTTC.

This clone has just one count. The rearrangement links TRBV6-5 to TRBJ2-1; 9 nucleotides agree with TRBD2. This CDR3 has 16 residues. Germline V gene sequence: CDR1 MNHEY, CDR2 SVGAGI. With 1 base clipped from V and 6 bases from J, the junction kept 7 bases outside the gene matches. The CDR3 sequence: CASSYLSSGEGNEQFF. The CDR3 DNA is TGTGCCAGCAGTTACTTGTCTAGCGGGGAGGGCAATGAGCAGTTCTTC.